A selection of T cell receptor beta chains follows, all from one sample in a study of CD8 T cells in ankylosing spondylitis. TCRdb called the 5' RACE reads again in MiXCR, with one record for every CDR3 protein. The table shows hundreds of thousands of distinct CDR3 sequences, with roughly a sixth occurring only once. Sequenced: blood, either unsorted or a sorted T cell fraction (not recorded which). Receptors originate from a male donor with ankylosing spondylitis. CDR3s include the opening cysteine and the closing phenylalanine or tryptophan. The order of the fields is J gene, clone size, D gene, V gene, CDR3 DNA, CDR3 protein. A D gene is named only where the DNA matches it firmly. Part of the rows lack a size; the others show once, few, many or a class for expanded clones.

TRBJ2-3	many	TRBD2	TRBV7-3	TGTGCCAGCAGCCTTAGCGGGAGCAGCACAGATACGCAGTATTTT	CASSLSGSSTDTQYF
TRBJ2-1	.	TRBD2	TRBV20-1	TGCAGTGCTAGAGCCGGGACTAGCTACTACAATGAGCAGTTCTTC	CSARAGTSYYNEQFF
TRBJ2-7	.	.	TRBV20-1	TGCAGTGCGACGGGACCCCAAAGCTCCTACGAGCAGTACTTC	CSATGPQSSYEQYF
TRBJ2-1	many	.	TRBV11-2	TGTGCCAGCAGCACATACAATGAGCAGTTCTTC	CASSTYNEQFF
TRBJ1-1	.	TRBD1	TRBV29-1	TGCAGCGTATACAGGGGACGTAGGACTGAAGCTTTCTTT	CSVYRGRRTEAFF
TRBJ2-6	few	.	TRBV18	TGTGCCAGCTCACCGGGGGGACCCTACTCTGGGGCCAACGTCCTGACTTTC	CASSPGGPYSGANVLTF
TRBJ1-5	.	.	TRBV24-1	TGTGCCACCAGTGATCACAGGGTTGATCAGCCCCAGCATTTT	CATSDHRVDQPQHF
TRBJ2-1	.	.	TRBV11-2	TGTGCCAGCAGTCGAGACTTCGTTGAGCAGTTCTTC	CASSRDFVEQFF
TRBJ1-6	few	.	TRBV4-3	TGCGCCAGCAGCCAAGAACTTGGGGCCTATAATTCACCCCTCCACTTT	CASSQELGAYNSPLHF
TRBJ1-5	.	.	TRBV3-1	TGTGCCAGCAGCCAGGGCTTCGGGGAACAGCCCCAGCATTTT	CASSQGFGEQPQHF
TRBJ1-2	.	.	TRBV5-1	TGCGCCAGCAGCTTCTCCCCCCCCGGGGGGGCATCTAACTATGGCTACACCTTC	CASSFSPPGGASNYGYTF
TRBJ1-2	many	.	TRBV5-1	TGTGCCAGCAGTTTAGACGGCTATGGCTACACCTTC	CASSLDGYGYTF
TRBJ1-1	.	.	TRBV20-1	TGCAGTGCTAGAGCAGGGGCGAACACTGAAGCTTTCTTT	CSARAGANTEAFF